This paragraph covers one T cell receptor beta chain sequence. This clonotype came up once. Its cognate antigen has yet to be identified. No quality values exist for individual bases; no much larger clone is one base distant. One read alone lends weak support. V lost 4 bases and J lost 3 bases, and the count of bases not matched to a germline gene is 5. The CDR3 numbers 14 residues from cysteine through phenylalanine. Only CDR3 DNA is held: 42 bases, read in frame from base 1. The germline V gene sets CDR1 to SNHLY and CDR2 to FYNNEI. TCR beta VDJ combination and CDR3 sequence profiling used genomic DNA as the template. An Illumina HiSeq 2000 was used for TCR repertoire sequencing. For the original study's pipeline: TRBV/TRBJ rearrangement plots, CDR3 size and DJ length profiles, and Simpson's diversity index were used to assess repertoires. The most abundant DNA sequence in the deep sequencing data was defined as the immunodominant clone. CDR3 amino acid sequences were screened for sharing across subjects and were compared with published repertoires and the VDJdb database. TCRdb cleaned the public reads at Q25 with fastp, built clones with MiXCR and kept in-frame beta chains. Rows with one shared CDR3 protein collapse into an entry with the most common genes and DNA. TCRdb's processing, not the study's, gives the V and J calls here. The sample table lists about 190,000 distinct CDR3 sequences, approximately 49% of them with a count of one. In total, the top ten clones hold 16% of the sample.

The data were obtained in a study of CD8+CD57+ T cells in acquired aplastic anemia (dated by TCRdb to 2017 to 2018). About the full investigation: On average, sorted CD4+ and CD8+ cells yielded around 3.4 ug of extracted DNA, with a range of roughly 0.18 to 27.4 ug. Healthy donor samples averaged roughly 10 million reads for CD4+ and under 14 million for CD8+ cells.

The study deep-sequenced TCR repertoires of sorted CD4+ and CD8+ blood T cells from severe aplastic anemia patients and healthy subjects. Ficoll-Paque density gradient centrifugation was used to isolate peripheral blood mononuclear cells. Before DNA was extracted, CD4+ and CD8+ T cells were sorted using either FACS or magnetic beads. Study-wide conclusions, independent of this receptor: Although some 28 CD8+ CDR3 sequences were shared by patients and controls, these sequences appeared highly expressed in patients and within the immunodominant clones of patients. No significant difference in CD8+ Simpson's diversity was found between patients and healthy controls (P=0.060).

The rearrangement joined TRBV2 to TRBJ2-7; 8 central nucleotides agree with TRBD1. This TCR derives from a human donor in good health, serving as a control. The sample consisted of sorted CD4+, CD8+, or CD8+CD57+ T cells (not recorded which) from PBMCs. The sequenced DNA is TGTGCCAGCAGTGGGACAGGGTTGGTCTACGAGCAGTACTTC. Protein translation: CASSGTGLVYEQYF.